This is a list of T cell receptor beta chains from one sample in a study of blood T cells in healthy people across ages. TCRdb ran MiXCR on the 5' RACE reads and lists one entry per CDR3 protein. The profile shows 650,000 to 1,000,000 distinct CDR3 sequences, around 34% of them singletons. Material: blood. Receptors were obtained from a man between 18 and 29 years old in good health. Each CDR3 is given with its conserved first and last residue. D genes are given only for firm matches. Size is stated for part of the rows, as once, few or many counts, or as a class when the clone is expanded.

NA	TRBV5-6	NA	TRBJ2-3	TGTGCCAGCAGCTTGGACCTCAGGTGGCTGCCTAGCGCAGATACGCAGTATTTT	CASSLDLRWLPSADTQYF
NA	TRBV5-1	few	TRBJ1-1	TGCGCCAGCAGCTCGACAGCGGGGGGCACTGAAGCTTTCTTT	CASSSTAGGTEAFF
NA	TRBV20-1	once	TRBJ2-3	TGCAGTGCCTCTGACGCTTCTAGCACAGATACGCAGTATTTT	CSASDASSTDTQYF
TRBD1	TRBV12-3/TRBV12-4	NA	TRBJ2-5	TGTGCCAGCAGGGGGGACAGGTTACAAGAGACCCAGTACTTC	CASRGDRLQETQYF
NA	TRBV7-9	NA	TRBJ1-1	TGTGCCAGCAGCCGCGGGGGGGGTGGCACTGAAGCTTTCTTT	CASSRGGGGTEAFF
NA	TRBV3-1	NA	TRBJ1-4	TGTGCCAGCAGCCAAACCCAGGCTGGCGCTAATGAAAAACTGTTTTTT	CASSQTQAGANEKLFF
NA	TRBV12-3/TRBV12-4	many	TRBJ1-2	TGTGCCAGCAGTCTTACCGGCGGTTTGCCTAACTATGGCTACACCTTC	CASSLTGGLPNYGYTF
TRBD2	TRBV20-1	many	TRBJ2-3	TGCAGTGCGATCAGCGGGGACGGCACAGATACGCAGTATTTT	CSAISGDGTDTQYF
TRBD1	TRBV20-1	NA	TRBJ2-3	TGCAGTGCTAGAGAGCGTGTGAGGGGGCGCACAGATACGCAGTATTTT	CSARERVRGRTDTQYF
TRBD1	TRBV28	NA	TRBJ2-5	TGTGCCAGCAGTTTAACCCTGGGACAGCAGACCCAGTACTTC	CASSLTLGQQTQYF
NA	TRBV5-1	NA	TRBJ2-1	TGCGCCAGCAGCTTGGAGGGGCTAAGTGAGCAGTTCTTC	CASSLEGLSEQFF
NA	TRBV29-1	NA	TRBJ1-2	TGCAGCGTTGAAGTACGGTCTGGCTACACCTTC	CSVEVRSGYTF
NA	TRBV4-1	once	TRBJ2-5	TGCGCCAGCAGCCAAGGGAGCATGGGAGAGACCCAGTACTTC	CASSQGSMGETQYF
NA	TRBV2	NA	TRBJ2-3	TGTGCCAGCAGCGCGAGCTTACGACCTAGCACAGATACGCAGTATTTT	CASSASLRPSTDTQYF
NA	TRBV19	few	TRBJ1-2	TGTGCCAGTAGTATCCCCCTTTCGAGCTATGGCTACACCTTC	CASSIPLSSYGYTF
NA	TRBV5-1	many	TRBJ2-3	TGCGCCAGCAGCTACACCCGCGGGACCCCATTCGATCCAGATACGCAGTATTTT	CASSYTRGTPFDPDTQYF
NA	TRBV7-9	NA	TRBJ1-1	TGTGCCAGCAGCGTATACGGGGGCACTGAAGCTTTCTTT	CASSVYGGTEAFF
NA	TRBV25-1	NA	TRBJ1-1	TGTGCCAGCAGTGAATGGGACACTATCGTCACTGAAGCTTTCTTT	CASSEWDTIVTEAFF
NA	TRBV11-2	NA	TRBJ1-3	TGTGCCAGCAGCTTAAACAGGGAGGCCGGAAACACCATATATTTT	CASSLNREAGNTIYF
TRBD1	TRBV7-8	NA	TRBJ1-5	TGTGCCAGCAGGCGAGAACAGGGGGCGATGGGTCAGCCCCAGCATTTT	CASRREQGAMGQPQHF
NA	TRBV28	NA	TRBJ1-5	TGTGCCAGCAGCCCCGACCGGGACGGCGGCCTGTATAGCAATCAGCCCCAGCATTTT	CASSPDRDGGLYSNQPQHF
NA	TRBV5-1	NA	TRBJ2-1	TGCGCCAGCAGCTTGGCGCCGGCAAGCTCCTACAATGAGCAGTTCTTC	CASSLAPASSYNEQFF
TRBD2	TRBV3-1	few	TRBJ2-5	TGTGCCAGCAGCCAAGGGACTAGCGCGTTTCAAGAGACCCAGTACTTC	CASSQGTSAFQETQYF
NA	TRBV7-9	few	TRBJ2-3	TGTGCCAGCAGCCCTGGGGGGCCCACAGATACGCAGTATTTT	CASSPGGPTDTQYF
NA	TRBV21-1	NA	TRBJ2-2	TGTGCCAGCAGCAACCGACTAGCGGGGGGCGGGGAGCTGTTTTTT	CASSNRLAGGGELFF
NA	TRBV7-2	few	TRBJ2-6	TGTGCCAGCAGCTTAGAAACATTTTTCTCTGGGGCCAACGTCCTGACTTTC	CASSLETFFSGANVLTF
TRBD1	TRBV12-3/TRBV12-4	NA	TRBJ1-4	TGTGCCAGCACCCCGGGACAGACTAATGAAAAACTGTTTTTT	CASTPGQTNEKLFF
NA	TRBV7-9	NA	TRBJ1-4	TGTGCCAGCAGTCCTTCCGGACACTTGGAGAGGGAAAAACTGTTTTTT	CASSPSGHLEREKLFF
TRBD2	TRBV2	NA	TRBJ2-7	TGTGCCAGCAAGTTGGGTAGCGGGGGGTCCTACAATGAGCAGTACTTC	CASKLGSGGSYNEQYF
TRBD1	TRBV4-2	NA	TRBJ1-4	TGTGCCAGCAGCGACCCTGGGACAGGGATCCTCTCAACTAATGAAAAACTGTTTTTT	CASSDPGTGILSTNEKLFF
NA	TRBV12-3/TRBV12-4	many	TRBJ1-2	TGTGCCAGCAGGCCCCCTGGAAGGGGTGGCTACACCTTC	CASRPPGRGGYTF
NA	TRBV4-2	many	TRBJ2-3	TGTGCCAGCAGCCATACAATGACAGTCCGCCCGGATACGCAGTATTTT	CASSHTMTVRPDTQYF
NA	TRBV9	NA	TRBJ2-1	TGTGCCAGCAGCCCGTCCAGGGGAACAACAGGCAATGAGCAGTTCTTC	CASSPSRGTTGNEQFF
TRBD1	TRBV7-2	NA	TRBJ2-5	TGTGCCAGCAGCACCCCGGGACAGGGGAGGTTAGAGACCCAGTACTTC	CASSTPGQGRLETQYF
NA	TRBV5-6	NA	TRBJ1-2	TGTGCCAGCAGTTCCACCGTCTTGACATTGGGCTATGGCTACACCTTC	CASSSTVLTLGYGYTF
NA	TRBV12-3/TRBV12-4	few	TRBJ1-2	TGTGCCAGCAGTGTGGGACCGCCGGACTATGGCTACACCTTC	CASSVGPPDYGYTF
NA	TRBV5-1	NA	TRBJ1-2	TGCGCCAGCAGCTTGGGGGCCAGCTCCTATGGCTACACCTTC	CASSLGASSYGYTF
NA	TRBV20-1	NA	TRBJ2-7	TGCAGTGCCGGACGGATAACCTACGAGCAGTACTTC	CSAGRITYEQYF
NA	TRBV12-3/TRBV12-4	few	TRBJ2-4	TGTGCCAGCACCAGGGGGGAGATCTCCTACAATGAGCAGTACTTC	CASTRGEISYNEQYF
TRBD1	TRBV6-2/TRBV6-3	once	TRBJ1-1	TGTGCCAGCAGTACCCGGGACAGGCACACTGAAGCTTTCTTT	CASSTRDRHTEAFF
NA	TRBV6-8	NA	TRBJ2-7	TGTGCCCCCAGACAGTTCCCCTACGAGCAGTACTTC	CAPRQFPYEQYF
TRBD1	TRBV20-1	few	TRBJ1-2	TGCAGTGCTACCGACAGGGAGAACTATGGCTACACCTTC	CSATDRENYGYTF
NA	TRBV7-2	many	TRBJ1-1	TGTGCCAGCAGCTTAGTCACTGAAGCTTTCTTT	CASSLVTEAFF
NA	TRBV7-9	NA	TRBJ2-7	TGTGCCAGCAGCTGGGGTAATGGAGGGTCCTACGAGCAGTACTTC	CASSWGNGGSYEQYF
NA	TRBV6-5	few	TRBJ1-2	TGTGCCACCACGAACGGGGTTGAGTATGGCTACACCTTC	CATTNGVEYGYTF
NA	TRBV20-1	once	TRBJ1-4	TGCAGTGCTATGTTAGGAGAAAAACTGTTTTTT	CSAMLGEKLFF
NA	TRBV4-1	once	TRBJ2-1	TGCGCCAGCAGCCTTGGACCACCGGATTACAATGAGCAGTTCTTC	CASSLGPPDYNEQFF
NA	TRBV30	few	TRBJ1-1	TGTGCCTGGGAGGTTGGGGGCGCGGGCACTGAAGCTTTCTTT	CAWEVGGAGTEAFF
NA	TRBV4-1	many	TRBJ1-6	TGCGCCAGCAGCCAAGTGCAGATCTATAATTCACCCCTCCACTTT	CASSQVQIYNSPLHF
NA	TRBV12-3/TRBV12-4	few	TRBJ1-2	TGTGCCAGCAGTTCGGCCGGGGGGGGCTACACCTTC	CASSSAGGGYTF
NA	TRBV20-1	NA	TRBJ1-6	TGCAGTGCTCCGGACAGAACCAGCTCCTATAATTCACCCCTCCACTTT	CSAPDRTSSYNSPLHF
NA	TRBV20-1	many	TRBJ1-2	TGCAGTGCTATCGCCAGGGCGGGCTATGGCTACACCTTC	CSAIARAGYGYTF
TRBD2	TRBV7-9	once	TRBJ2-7	TGTGCCAGCAGCTCCGGGACTAGCGGTTGGTACGAGCAGTACTTC	CASSSGTSGWYEQYF
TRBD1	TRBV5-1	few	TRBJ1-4	TGCGCCAGCAGCCTGGGACAGCGGGATGAAAAACTGTTTTTT	CASSLGQRDEKLFF